The T cell receptor beta chain under discussion was sequenced for a study of blood T cells in healthy people across ages. Study-wide results and caveats: CMV status of donors was unknown, possibly confounding expanded clonotype changes.

Using a J-beta primer mix together with a sample-barcoded 5' primer, a second PCR was run for about 7 to 12 cycles. TCRdb fed the 5' RACE reads into MiXCR, producing one record per CDR3 protein. In the table there are 380,000 or so distinct CDR3 sequences, approximately 51% of which are singletons. Healthy Caucasian individuals from Russia aged roughly 6 to 95 served as donors. Of note for this clonotype: Its target is not known. At one end the junction does not follow the germline gene, possibly because of a read error.

This receptor was obtained from a man aged 55 to 69 in good health. The specimen sequenced was blood.

This chain's CDR3 is CSVAKGVYSEQFF. The CDR3, as DNA: TGCAGCGTTGCGAAGGGGGTCTACAGTGAGCAGTTCTTC. V is TRBV29-1 and J is TRBJ2-1; tentative D call: TRBD1 (6 bases). This CDR3 is built from 13 residues. CDR1 SQVTM and CDR2 ANQGSEA come from the germline V gene.